Following are 11 T cell receptor beta chains from one sample sequenced in a study of blood T cell repertoires in COVID-19. Clones were read by immunoSEQ multiplex PCR, and TCRdb kept only the in-frame ones, dropping some. The sample consists of roughly 120,000 clones, around four fifths of them appearing once. Specimen: peripheral blood. The receptor source for this set is a man aged 30 to 39 with acute or convalescent COVID-19.

The V gene is TRBV7-2, the J gene TRBJ2-3; 8 bases agree with TRBD2. Germline V gene sequence: CDR1 SGHTA, CDR2 FQGNSA. The V gene end was trimmed by 4 bases and the J gene end by 0 bases; junction bases not matched to a gene: 12. This CDR3 spans 18 amino acids. CDR3 bases: TGTGCCAGCAGCTCCCTTCACGGGGGGGCCGCTAGCACAGATACGCAGTATTTT. Residues: CASSSLHGGAASTDTQYF.

V is TRBV21-1 and J is TRBJ2-2; the table's D call, TRBD2, has no DNA check behind it. TRBV21-1 is shown as a pseudogene. CDR3 length: 16 residues. The CDR3, as DNA: TGTGCCAGCAGCAATTGTTGCCCCGGGAGCACCGGGGAGCTGTTTTTT. It yields the protein CASSNCCPGSTGELFF.

The J gene is TRBJ1-5, the V gene TRBV19, with TRBD1 identical over 8 bases. This CDR3 contains 17 residues. V lost 6 bases and J lost 0; bases outside the gene matches: 10. Germline-derived CDR1 and CDR2 are LNHDA and SQIVND (reference sequence). The CDR3 DNA sequence: TGTGCCAGTAGCCCACAACAGGGGGAGGATAGCAATCAGCCCCAGCATTTT. It encodes CASSPQQGEDSNQPQHF.

The V and J genes are TRBV10-2 and TRBJ2-7; TRBD1 agrees at 8 bases. The length of the CDR3 is 16 residues. From germline, CDR1 is WSHSY and CDR2 SAAADI. V was clipped by 6 bases and J by 12 bases; unmatched bases: 22. CDR3 protein: CASRPYPGQVPVQMYF. CDR3 bases: TGCGCCAGCAGACCTTACCCGGGACAGGTACCTGTACAAATGTACTTC.

In this sample, this clone turned up a few times. This chain joins TRBV19 and TRBJ2-7, with TRBD1 matching 8 bases. With 5 bases clipped from V and 9 bases from J, the junction kept 6 bases outside the gene matches. In germline, CDR1 is LNHDA, CDR2 SQIVND (reference sequence). This CDR3 comprises 12 residues. For the CDR3, the DNA is TGTGCCAGTAGTTCCCGGACAGGGCCGCAGTACTTC. Its translation: CASSSRTGPQYF. Looking up the rest from reference TRBV19 and TRBJ2-7 gives the full variable domain: DGGITQSPKYLFRKEGQNVTLSCEQNLNHDAMYWYRQDPGQGLRLIYYSQIVNDFQKGDIAEGYSVSREKKESFPLTVTSAQKNPTAFYLCASSSRTGPQYFGPGTRLTVT.

The rearrangement joins TRBV5-1 to TRBJ1-2; TRBD1 is a possible D gene (6 bases). V dropped 2 bases and J dropped 4 bases, with 15 bases sitting between them. CDR3 size: 15 residues. Germline CDR1 and CDR2: SGHRS and YFSETQ. The CDR3: CASSLTTGFGYGYTF. CDR3 nucleotides: TGCGCCAGCAGCTTAACGACAGGCTTTGGCTATGGCTACACCTTC.

The chain is built from TRBV10-3 and TRBJ2-1; possible D gene TRBD2, 5 bases. V lost 3 bases to trimming and J lost 9 bases, with 12 bases between them. Per germline, CDR1 ENHRY and CDR2 SYGVKD. The CDR3 extends over 13 amino acids. The CDR3 region is CAISDTGYGEQFF. CDR3 DNA: TGTGCCATCAGTGACACGGGGTACGGTGAGCAGTTCTTC.

The V gene is TRBV19, the J gene TRBJ1-6; 7 bases line up with TRBD1. This CDR3 has 15 residues. V was clipped by 4 bases and J by 5 bases; unmatched bases: 5. CDR1 and CDR2 from the germline V gene are LNHDA and SQIVND (reference sequence). The chain's CDR3 is CASSTQQGNNSPLHF. CDR3 nucleotides: TGTGCCAGTAGTACCCAACAGGGGAATAATTCACCCCTCCACTTT.

J is TRBJ1-1 and V is TRBV19; a weak D match, TRBD1 (5 bases). Trimming shortened V by 7 bases and J by 3 bases, and 18 bases separated the two germline ends. CDR3 size: 15 residues. CDR1 LNHDA and CDR2 SQIVND come from the germline V gene (reference sequence). The CDR3, as DNA: TGTGCCAGTATCCCGAGGGGAGGGTATTACACTGAAGCTTTCTTT. This translates into CASIPRGGYYTEAFF.

The V gene is TRBV4-2, the J gene TRBJ2-1, with 7 bases that match TRBD1. After removal of 0 bases from V and 9 bases from J, the junction contained 8 bases not matched to a gene. Per germline, CDR1 LGHNA and CDR2 YNFKEQ. This CDR3 spans 15 amino acids. The CDR3 sequence: CASSQDLQGDGEQFF. CDR3 sequence (DNA): TGTGCCAGCAGCCAAGATCTCCAGGGGGATGGTGAGCAGTTCTTC.

The rearrangement joins TRBV6-5 to TRBJ2-1; 10 bases fit TRBD1. Germline CDR1 is MNHEY and CDR2 is SVGAGI. The V and J ends lost 6 bases and 8 bases, in that order; junction bases with no gene match: 10. CDR3 length: 15 residues. The CDR3 DNA reads TGTGCCAGCAGCTCCCCGACAGGGGGCTTGGATGAGCAGTTCTTC. Amino acid sequence: CASSSPTGGLDEQFF.